This entry lists 30 T cell receptor beta chains sequenced from one sample in a study of cytomegalovirus exposure and HLA in healthy donors. With 60 Vbeta and 13 Jbeta primers, the PCR was carried out. Repertoires were generated with immunoSEQ multiplex PCR, while TCRdb's copy carries only in-frame clones and drops some. The sample holds about 73,000 clones, 60% to 85% seen once. Sequenced sample: PBMCs. Receptors originate from a male donor in good health and CMV-seronegative.

J is TRBJ2-7 and V is TRBV27, with a tentative D call TRBD2 (7 bases). Germline V gives CDR1 MNHEY, CDR2 SMNVEV (reference sequence). The CDR3 length is 15 residues. Trimming shortened V by 5 bases and J by 7 bases, and 21 bases separated the two germline ends. The CDR3 is CASSPWEGERVEQYF. DNA of the CDR3: TGTGCCAGCAGTCCTTGGGAGGGGGAAAGAGTTGAGCAGTACTTC.

In its sample, this clone was seen a few times. V is TRBV5-1 and J is TRBJ1-2, with a tentative D call TRBD1 (6 bases). The CDR3 is made up of 14 amino acids. The germline CDR1 and CDR2 sequences are SGHRS and YFSETQ. V lost 1 base and J lost 6, with 13 bases in between. This CDR3 reads CASSLSTTGHGYTF. Written as DNA, the CDR3 is TGCGCCAGCAGCTTGTCCACGACAGGCCATGGCTACACCTTC.

V usage is TRBV30 and J usage is TRBJ1-2; 8 nucleotides line up with TRBD1. CDR1 GTSNPN and CDR2 SVGIG come from the germline V gene (reference sequence). The CDR3 extends over 14 amino acids. Unmatched junction bases numbered 11, after V lost 3 bases and J lost 8 bases. CDR3 residues: CAWRRTGLLTGYTF. The DNA for the CDR3 is TGTGCCTGGAGACGGACAGGGCTCTTAACGGGCTACACCTTC.

The J gene is TRBJ2-7, the V gene TRBV11-1, with 7 positions matching TRBD1. The J segment lost 1 base and the V segment lost 6 bases, leaving 9 bases of the junction unmatched. This CDR3 contains 15 residues. Germline values: CDR1 SGHAT, CDR2 FQDESV (reference sequence). CDR3 coding DNA: TGTGCCAGCAGAGATAACCGACAGGGTTCCTACGAGCAGTACTTC. This sequence encodes CASRDNRQGSYEQYF.

J is TRBJ2-3 and V is TRBV5-1; D not resolved. The CDR3 spans 14 residues. Per germline, CDR1 SGHRS and CDR2 YFSETQ. V was cut by 2 bases and J by 2 bases, with 9 bases left in between. The CDR3 spells CASSFSPLTDTQYF. In DNA, the CDR3 is TGCGCCAGCAGCTTTAGTCCCCTCACAGATACGCAGTATTTT.

Turning to this clone: Other DNA sequences from this sample encode an identical CDR3 as well. This chain links TRBV5-1 with TRBJ2-1, with D tentatively TRBD1 (5 bases). This CDR3 has 14 amino acids. Germline assignment: CDR1 SGHRS and CDR2 YFSETQ. V was pared by 0 bases and J by 1 base, with 5 bases between. CDR3 sequence reads: CASSLGQSYNEQFF. The CDR3 bases are TGCGCCAGCAGCTTGGGACAGTCCTACAATGAGCAGTTCTTC. Complete variable domain (other parts from reference TRBV5-1 and TRBJ2-1): KAGVTQTPRYLIKTRGQQVTLSCSPISGHRSVSWYQQTPGQGLQFLFEYFSETQRNKGNFPGRFSGRQFSNSRSEMNVSTLELGDSALYLCASSLGQSYNEQFFGPGTRLTVL.

This clone was found a few times. The chain links TRBV10-2 to TRBJ2-7; TRBD1 matches at 9 bases. CDR1 and CDR2 (germline): WSHSY, SAAADI. The CDR3 is made up of 12 amino acids. Trimming removed 3 bases from V and 13 bases from J; junction bases left unmatched: 7. In nucleotides, the CDR3 is TGCGCCAGCAGTGACAGAGACAGGGGGTGTTACTTC. It yields the protein CASSDRDRGCYF.

The gene calls are TRBV5-1 and TRBJ2-7; 7 nucleotides match TRBD2. The CDR3 length is 15 residues. Germline V gene sequence: CDR1 SGHRS, CDR2 YFSETQ. The V and J ends lost 1 base and 4 bases, in that order; junction bases with no gene match: 8. This CDR3 reads CASSLSASGVYEQYF. In DNA, the CDR3 is TGCGCCAGCAGCTTGTCGGCTAGCGGAGTTTACGAGCAGTACTTC.

This clone was seen only a few times. The chain employs TRBV30 and TRBJ2-7; TRBD1 is a possible D gene (5 bases). The CDR3 runs 10 residues. Trimming shortened V by 5 bases and J by 6 bases, and 8 bases separated the two germline ends. Germline V lookup: CDR1 GTSNPN, CDR2 SVGIG (reference sequence). The CDR3 reads CAWGALEQYF. The CDR3 nucleotides are TGTGCCTGGGGGGCCCTCGAGCAGTACTTC.

This clone was seen more than once but under ten times. The chain has TRBV5-6 and TRBJ1-4; the D gene is possibly TRBD1 (5 bases). CDR3 length: 14 amino acids. Germline V gene sequence: CDR1 SGHDT, CDR2 YYEEEE. Trimming pared 4 bases from V and 5 bases from J, leaving 12 bases between. The DNA for the CDR3 is TGTGCCAGCAGCATGAGGACACCAAATGAAAAACTGTTTTTT. This translates into CASSMRTPNEKLFF. Full variable domain (outside the CDR3, taken from reference TRBV5-6 and TRBJ1-4): DAGVTQSPTHLIKTRGQQVTLRCSPKSGHDTVSWYQQALGQGPQFIFQYYEEEERQRGNFPDRFSGHQFPNYSSELNVNALLLGDSALYLCASSMRTPNEKLFFGSGTQLSVL.

The chain uses TRBV18 and TRBJ1-1; D unresolved. Trimming removed 3 bases from V and 0 bases from J, with 14 bases in between. The CDR3 is 16 residues long. Germline V gene data show CDR1 as KGHSH and CDR2 as LQKENI. CDR3 in DNA: TGTGCCAGCTCACCGAGTGAGACGGGATTGAACACTGAAGCTTTCTTT. Translated, it gives CASSPSETGLNTEAFF.

This rearrangement joins TRBV5-1 to TRBJ2-7; TRBD2 aligns across 11 bases. V lost 0 bases to trimming and J lost 2 bases; unmatched junction nucleotides: 4. CDR1 SGHRS and CDR2 YFSETQ come from the germline V gene. The CDR3 is 16 amino acids. In DNA form, the CDR3 reads TGCGCCAGCAGCTTGGAGGGGACTAGCGGAGCCTACGAGCAGTACTTC. It yields the protein CASSLEGTSGAYEQYF.

J is TRBJ1-4 and V is TRBV15; a weak D match, TRBD1 (6 bases). The germline gives CDR1 LNHNV, CDR2 YYDKDF (reference sequence). V was shortened by 9 bases and J by 3 bases, with 11 bases between the two germline ends. The CDR3 is made up of 13 amino acids. CDR3 sequence reads: CATKQGSNEKLFF. CDR3 in DNA: TGTGCCACAAAACAGGGTTCTAATGAAAAACTGTTTTTT.

This chain connects TRBV29-1 to TRBJ1-4; TRBD1 might be the D (6 bases). Germline-derived CDR1 and CDR2 are SQVTM and ANQGSEA. The ends were cut back, 1 base at V and 5 bases at J, with 14 bases in the middle. The CDR3 consists of 15 residues. The CDR3: CSVEVPGRGNEKLFF. The CDR3 DNA sequence: TGCAGCGTTGAAGTTCCGGGGAGGGGGAATGAAAAACTGTTTTTT.

This chain connects TRBV25-1 to TRBJ2-1, with 7 bases that match TRBD2. The CDR3 length is 15 residues. After removal of 2 bases from V and 2 bases from J, the junction contained 3 bases not matched to a gene. Germline V gene lookup returns CDR1 MGHDK and CDR2 SYGVNS. The CDR3 DNA is TGTGCCAGCAGTGAACCCCTAGCGGCCTACAATGAGCAGTTCTTC. Translating gives CASSEPLAAYNEQFF.

This clone was seen only once. The chain has TRBV7-2 and TRBJ1-4; tentative D call: TRBD1 (5 bases). The CDR3 has 17 amino acids. Trimming stripped 5 bases from V and 0 bases from J, with 16 bases between. Germline V CDR1 and CDR2: SGHTA, FQGNSA. This CDR3 reads CASSPLHPGSTNEKLFF. CDR3 in DNA: TGTGCCAGCAGCCCCCTCCACCCAGGGTCAACTAATGAAAAACTGTTTTTT.

This sequence joins TRBV19 and TRBJ2-3; 11 nucleotides match TRBD2. The CDR3 is made up of 16 amino acids. Germline CDR1 reads LNHDA; CDR2 reads SQIVND (reference sequence). J gave up 4 bases and V 3 bases, and 6 bases lay outside the gene matches. CDR3 coding DNA: TGTGCCAGTAGTATTTCCGCTAGCGGGAGGTCAGATACGCAGTATTTT. This encodes CASSISASGRSDTQYF.

The chain has TRBV19 and TRBJ2-7; no clear D gene. The CDR3 runs to 15 residues. CDR1 and CDR2 from the germline V gene are LNHDA and SQIVND (reference sequence). Trimming took 0 bases from V and 0 from J, leaving 9 bases between them. The CDR3 coding sequence is TGTGCCAGTAGTATAGATTTGGGCAGCTCCTACGAGCAGTACTTC. Translation: CASSIDLGSSYEQYF.

This chain joins TRBV11-2 and TRBJ2-2; TRBD2 matches 11 bases. Germline V CDR1 and CDR2: SGHAT, FQNNGV. This CDR3 spans 17 amino acids. With 7 bases clipped from V and 3 bases from J, the junction kept 10 bases outside the gene matches. The CDR3 coding sequence is TGTGCCAGCAAATCACCCGGGACTAGCGGATACACCGGGGAGCTGTTTTTT. Translated, it gives CASKSPGTSGYTGELFF.

This rearrangement joins TRBV19 to TRBJ2-5; perhaps TRBD2 as D (5 bases). The V gene lost 4 bases and the J gene lost 7 bases, with 13 bases spanning the gap. In germline, CDR1 is LNHDA, CDR2 SQIVND (reference sequence). This CDR3 comprises 13 residues. Written as DNA, the CDR3 is TGTGCCAGTAGTACGGGATGGGCCGGGACCCAGTACTTC. Its translation: CASSTGWAGTQYF.

Concerning this clone itself: Other DNA sequences of this sample code for an identical CDR3. The gene calls are TRBV9 and TRBJ2-2, with 8 nucleotides matching TRBD1. J was trimmed by 5 bases and V by 0 bases; bases with no gene match: 0. CDR3 length: 14 residues. Germline loops: CDR1 SGDLS, CDR2 YYNGEE. The CDR3 DNA sequence: TGTGCCAGCAGCGTAGGACAGGGGACCGGGGAGCTGTTTTTT. This sequence encodes CASSVGQGTGELFF.

This rearrangement joins TRBV5-1 to TRBJ1-4; 8 bases line up with TRBD1. The junction had 4 bases not matched to a gene; V was cut back by 4 bases and J by 8 bases. The CDR3 extends over 13 amino acids. Germline V gene lookup returns CDR1 SGHRS and CDR2 YFSETQ. In DNA form, the CDR3 reads TGCGCCAGCAGCCAGGGGGCGCGCGAAAAACTGTTTTTT. Its protein is CASSQGAREKLFF.

This rearrangement joins TRBV27 to TRBJ1-2; 7 bases are shared with TRBD1. CDR1 is MNHEY, CDR2 SMNVEV, per germline (reference sequence). The CDR3 contains 14 residues. With V trimmed by 5 bases and J by 7 bases, 10 bases remained unmatched. As DNA, the CDR3 is TGTGCCAGCAGTCCAGCCCGCGACAGGGTTGGCTACACCTTC. Encoded protein: CASSPARDRVGYTF.

The chain joins TRBV6-1 to TRBJ2-1, with D possibly being TRBD2 (5 bases). Trimming took 7 bases from V and 5 from J, leaving 15 bases between them. Germline CDR1 MNHNS, CDR2 SASEGT. The CDR3 covers 14 residues. This CDR3 reads CASTLDSNHNEQFF. DNA of the CDR3: TGTGCCAGCACCCTGGACTCGAACCACAATGAGCAGTTCTTC.

V gene TRBV9 combines with J gene TRBJ2-6; D ambiguous. Trimming removed 0 bases from V and 0 bases from J, with 7 bases in between. The CDR3 has 16 residues. Germline V lookup: CDR1 SGDLS, CDR2 YYNGEE. The CDR3 DNA sequence: TGTGCCAGCAGCGTAGCAGTGAACTCTGGGGCCAACGTCCTGACTTTC. Protein sequence: CASSVAVNSGANVLTF.

This rearrangement joins TRBV5-1 to TRBJ2-1; the D gene is possibly TRBD2 (5 bases). The length of the CDR3 is 15 residues. Trimming removed 2 bases at V and 0 bases at J, with 9 bases between. Germline values: CDR1 SGHRS, CDR2 YFSETQ. The CDR3 nucleotides read TGCGCCAGCAGCTTCACGGGGAGCTCCTACAATGAGCAGTTCTTC. Translating gives CASSFTGSSYNEQFF. The whole variable domain, remainder taken from reference TRBV5-1 and TRBJ2-1, is KAGVTQTPRYLIKTRGQQVTLSCSPISGHRSVSWYQQTPGQGLQFLFEYFSETQRNKGNFPGRFSGRQFSNSRSEMNVSTLELGDSALYLCASSFTGSSYNEQFFGPGTRLTVL.

The chain links TRBV6-5 to TRBJ1-1; D is ambiguous. V gave up 5 bases and J gave up 8 bases, with 15 bases separating them. The CDR3 has 13 residues. Germline CDR1 is MNHEY and CDR2 is SVGAGI. CDR3 bases: TGTGCCAGCAGTCCCAGGATAGAGCTAGAAGCTTTCTTT. Its protein product is CASSPRIELEAFF.

V usage is TRBV7-6 and J usage is TRBJ2-1; perhaps TRBD2 as D (5 bases). The CDR3 spans 13 residues. CDR1 is SGHVS and CDR2 is FNYEAQ in the germline V gene. V was shortened by 5 bases and J by 7 bases, with 12 bases between the two germline ends. The CDR3 DNA reads TGTGCCAGCAGCCTAGGGCGGGCGAATGAGCAGTTCTTC. Translation gives CASSLGRANEQFF.

In this sample, this clone turned up once. V usage is TRBV14 and J usage is TRBJ2-7, with D possibly matching TRBD2 (6 bases). CDR1 is SGHDN, CDR2 FVKESK, per germline. This CDR3 has 16 residues. V lost 0 bases, J lost 4 bases, and 16 bases lay in between. The DNA of the CDR3 is TGTGCCAGCAGCCAAGATTCCGGGGACTTTGGGTACGAGCAGTACTTC. This codes for CASSQDSGDFGYEQYF.

This chain uses TRBV5-1 with TRBJ2-4; a weak D match, TRBD1 (5 bases). Trimming cost V 1 base and J 5 bases, with 7 bases left between them. Germline CDR1 SGHRS, CDR2 YFSETQ. This CDR3 has 13 amino acids. This CDR3 reads CASSLRGENIQYF. In DNA, the CDR3 is TGCGCCAGCAGCTTGAGGGGTGAAAACATTCAGTACTTC.